Following are 13 T cell receptor beta chains from one sample sequenced in a study of cytomegalovirus exposure and HLA in healthy donors (dated by TCRdb to 2016 to 2017). The library came from the immunoSEQ multiplex PCR assay. The multiplex PCR relied on a mix of 60 forward primers for TCR Vbeta segments and 13 reverse primers for TCR Jbeta segments. This immuneACCESS table, as held by TCRdb, lists in-frame sequences with V and J called but not all clones. Of the missing ones, under half trace to an unresolved V gene in checked studies; the others have no known cause. The sample has about 110,000 clones on record, 80% to 85% of them singletons. The biggest ten clones account for around 2.2% of the sample. What was sequenced was PBMCs. The receptors here all came from a woman in her 30s in good health and CMV-seronegative.

This rearrangement joins TRBV14 to TRBJ2-1; D gene uncertain. Deletions cut 1 base from V and 6 bases from J, with 7 bases between. This CDR3 is built from 13 residues. From germline, CDR1 is SGHDN and CDR2 FVKESK. The CDR3 loop reads CASSQVRFNEQFF. The CDR3 DNA reads as TGTGCCAGCAGCCAAGTGAGGTTCAATGAGCAGTTCTTC.

This rearrangement joins TRBV5-4 to TRBJ2-1; D unclear. The CDR3 totals 14 residues. From germline, CDR1 is SGHNT and CDR2 YYREEE (reference sequence). With 4 bases removed from V and 0 bases from J, the gap between germline ends came to 8 bases. The CDR3 DNA reads as TGTGCCAGCAGCACGGTGAGCTCCTACAATGAGCAGTTCTTC. Amino acid sequence: CASSTVSSYNEQFF.

The genes are TRBV7-9 and TRBJ2-1; TRBD2 aligns across 10 bases. This CDR3 comprises 16 residues. V was pared by 1 base and J by 4 bases, with 4 bases of the junction left unmatched. CDR1 SEHNR and CDR2 FQNEAQ come from the germline V gene (reference sequence). CDR3 coding DNA: TGTGCCAGCAGCTTAGAACAGACTAGCGGGTACAATGAGCAGTTCTTC. It specifies CASSLEQTSGYNEQFF.

The V gene is TRBV7-5, the J gene TRBJ1-1; the D call TRBD1 from the table was never checked on the DNA. TRBV7-5 is a pseudogene segment. This CDR3 region has 15 residues. CDR3: CVPVRTGKLRSEAFF. CDR3 nucleotide sequence: TGTGTCCCCGTCAGGACAGGAAAACTCAGGAGTGAAGCTTTCTTT.

V gene TRBV6-4 combines with J gene TRBJ1-3; a possible D gene is TRBD1 (5 bases). This CDR3 is built from 14 residues. Trimming stripped 3 bases from V and 0 bases from J, with 6 bases between. CDR1 and CDR2 from the germline V gene are MRHNA and SNTAGT. In nucleotides, the CDR3 is TGTGCCAGCAGTGAAGACAGCTCTGGAAACACCATATATTTT. Residues: CASSEDSSGNTIYF.

The chain joins TRBV2 to TRBJ2-1, with D maybe TRBD1 (5 bases). The CDR3 is 16 residues long. V lost 7 bases and J 10 bases, leaving 26 bases between the germline ends. Germline V gene data show CDR1 as SNHLY and CDR2 as FYNNEI. The CDR3 sequence is CASTSGLGLGVREQFF. CDR3 nucleotide sequence: TGTGCCAGCACAAGTGGTTTGGGTTTAGGGGTAAGGGAGCAGTTCTTC.

This clone was seen once. The rearrangement joins TRBV7-9 to TRBJ1-3; 8 bases are a match to TRBD1. Per germline, CDR1 SEHNR and CDR2 FQNEAQ (reference sequence). With 6 bases clipped from V and 3 bases from J, the junction kept 7 bases outside the gene matches. This CDR3 has 15 amino acids. The CDR3 region is CASSRSGGDGNTIYF. The CDR3 bases are TGTGCCAGCAGTCGATCAGGGGGCGATGGAAACACCATATATTTT.

The genes are TRBV6-1 and TRBJ1-6; possible D gene TRBD1, 6 bases. V lost 6 bases and J 8 bases, leaving 17 bases between the germline ends. The CDR3 loop spans 15 amino acids. Germline-derived CDR1 and CDR2 are MNHNS and SASEGT. The CDR3 protein is CASREYREGHSPLHF. CDR3 bases: TGTGCCAGCAGAGAGTACAGGGAGGGCCATTCACCCCTCCACTTT.

In its sample, this clone was seen a few times. V and J are TRBV6-1 and TRBJ2-3; 8 bases are shared with TRBD1. V shed 6 bases and J 4 bases; nucleotides not matched to a gene: 6. Per the germline V gene, CDR1 is MNHNS and CDR2 is SASEGT. This CDR3 is 14 amino acids long. The CDR3 sequence is CASRSIQGADTQYF. The CDR3, as DNA: TGTGCCAGCAGGTCAATACAGGGGGCAGATACGCAGTATTTT.

The J gene is TRBJ2-5, the V gene TRBV6-6, with 7 bases fitting TRBD2. Germline CDR1 MNHNY, CDR2 SVGAGI (reference sequence). V was clipped by 7 bases and J by 5 bases; unmatched bases: 13. The CDR3 is 15 residues long. CDR3 region: CASMQGGAGVETQYF. The CDR3 DNA follows: TGTGCCAGCATGCAGGGTGGGGCGGGAGTGGAGACCCAGTACTTC.

The chain joins TRBV29-1 to TRBJ2-7; 7 bases map to TRBD1. Trimming at V came to 5 bases and at J to 7 bases, leaving 5 bases not matched to a gene. Germline CDR1 reads SQVTM; CDR2 reads ANQGSEA. The CDR3 consists of 11 residues. As DNA, the CDR3 is TGCAGCGTTTGGACAGGCCAGGAGCAGTACTTC. This codes for CSVWTGQEQYF.

With regard to this clone: Germline and junction disagree at one end, which may indicate a read error. The chain employs TRBV5-1 and TRBJ2-7, with TRBD2 as a possible D gene (6 bases). The V gene's germline CDR1 is SGHRS and CDR2 YFSETQ. This CDR3 comprises 15 residues. The CDR3 is CASSAGLSSSYEQCF. CDR3 in DNA: TGCGCCAGCAGCGCGGGACTGTCAAGCTCCTACGAGCAGTGCTTC.

The rearrangement uses TRBV5-4 and TRBJ2-7; 12 nucleotides match TRBD2. This CDR3 has 15 amino acids. Germline CDR1 SGHNT, CDR2 YYREEE (reference sequence). V shed 3 bases and J 4 bases; nucleotides not matched to a gene: 5. The CDR3 is CASSWAGTSGYEQYF. CDR3 bases: TGTGCCAGCAGCTGGGCCGGGACTAGCGGGTACGAGCAGTACTTC. Combining the CDR3 with reference TRBV5-4 and TRBJ2-7 gives the whole variable domain ETGVTQSPTHLIKTRGQQVTLRCSSQSGHNTVSWYQQALGQGPQFIFQYYREEENGRGNFPPRFSGLQFPNYSSELNVNALELDDSALYLCASSWAGTSGYEQYFGPGTRLTVT.